These 17 T cell receptor beta chains were sequenced from one sample in a study of blood T cells in healthy people across ages. Primers used in a second PCR of about 7 to 12 cycles were a sample-barcoded 5' primer and a J-beta primer mix. Via MiXCR, TCRdb re-called the 5' RACE reads, giving one row per CDR3 protein. The sample gives 1.8 million or so distinct CDR3 sequences, roughly 43% of which show up once; under 25% is in the top ten. The sequenced sample consisted of blood. These receptors were collected from a human donor in good health.

The V and J genes are TRBV28 and TRBJ2-3; 12 nucleotides match TRBD2. The CDR3 extends over 17 amino acids. The ends lost 1 base at V and 5 bases at J; junction bases unmatched: 7. Per the germline V gene, CDR1 is MDHEN and CDR2 is SYDVKM. This CDR3 is CASSLSPSSGGVDTQYF. As DNA, the CDR3 is TGTGCCAGCAGTTTATCCCCTTCTAGCGGGGGGGTAGATACGCAGTATTTT.

The chain links TRBV29-1 to TRBJ1-4; D call uncertain. This CDR3 contains 13 residues. Germline V CDR1 and CDR2: SQVTM, ANQGSEA. V lost 4 bases, J lost 13 bases, and 19 bases lay in between. The CDR3 DNA reads TGCAGCGTTGTAAAGGGCACGGCAAATGTACTGTTTTTT. Its translation is CSVVKGTANVLFF.

In this sample, this clonotype turned up a few times. The chain carries TRBV6-5 and TRBJ2-3; maybe TRBD2 (6 bases). CDR3 length: 14 amino acids. Trimming pared 5 bases from V and 6 bases from J, leaving 15 bases between. Germline lookup yields CDR1 MNHEY and CDR2 SVGAGI. The CDR3 DNA reads as TGTGCCAGCAGTGTTAGGGTAGCGGTGGATACGCAGTATTTT. It encodes CASSVRVAVDTQYF.

The V and J genes are TRBV6-1 and TRBJ2-7; 10 nucleotides align to TRBD2. There are 14 residues in the CDR3. The V gene end was trimmed by 8 bases and the J gene end by 3 bases; junction bases not matched to a gene: 7. From germline, CDR1 is MNHNS and CDR2 SASEGT. Written as DNA, the CDR3 is TGTGCCAGCCATCGAACTAGCGGGGACTACGAGCAGTACTTC. It yields the protein CASHRTSGDYEQYF.

A word on this clonotype: Germline and junction disagree at one end, which may indicate a read error. J is TRBJ1-2 and V is TRBV4-1; D may be TRBD1 (6 bases). CDR1 is MGHRA, CDR2 YSYEKL, per germline. The CDR3 consists of 17 residues. In DNA, the CDR3 is TGCGCCAGCTGCCAGGAACCTACCCGGACAGTGGGCTATGGCTACACCTTC. This translates into CASCQEPTRTVGYGYTF.

The chain uses TRBV11-2 and TRBJ2-4; D remains unclear. The V end lost 3 bases, the J end lost 8 bases, and 17 bases lay between the germline ends. This CDR3 has 15 amino acids. CDR1 and CDR2 from the germline V gene are SGHAT and FQNNGV. The CDR3 loop reads CASSFTSAIDDIQYF. CDR3 nucleotide sequence: TGTGCCAGCAGCTTCACTTCGGCGATTGATGACATTCAGTACTTC.

The rearrangement links TRBV9 to TRBJ1-1; 8 bases agree with TRBD1. V lost 3 bases and J lost 6; bases outside the gene matches: 19. The CDR3 runs 18 residues. Germline-derived CDR1 and CDR2 are SGDLS and YYNGEE. CDR3 protein: CASSAYAGTGLEGAEAFF. CDR3 DNA sequence: TGTGCCAGCAGCGCCTACGCGGGGACAGGCCTCGAGGGGGCTGAAGCTTTCTTT.

This clonotype was found a few times. This chain joins TRBV18 and TRBJ2-3; tentative D call: TRBD2 (6 bases). V shed 2 bases and J shed 1 base, with 13 bases lying between them. The germline CDR1 and CDR2 sequences are KGHSH and LQKENI. This CDR3 spans 16 amino acids. CDR3 bases: TGTGCCAGCTCACCATTACTTTCGGGGGGCACAGATACGCAGTATTTT. This sequence encodes CASSPLLSGGTDTQYF.

This rearrangement joins TRBV2 to TRBJ2-1; D not resolved. Trimming cost V 3 bases and J 4 bases, with 7 bases left between them. This CDR3 has 13 residues. Germline CDR1 and CDR2: SNHLY and FYNNEI. The CDR3 bases are TGTGCCAGCAGTGATACGGATTACAATGAGCAGTTCTTC. It encodes CASSDTDYNEQFF. The full variable domain, its missing parts supplied by reference TRBV2 and TRBJ2-1, is EPEVTQTPSHQVTQMGQEVILRCVPISNHLYFYWYRQILGQKVEFLVSFYNNEISEKSEIFDDQFSVERPDGSNFTLKIRSTKLEDSAMYFCASSDTDYNEQFFGPGTRLTVL.

This clonotype came up a few times. This chain links TRBV10-3 with TRBJ2-1, with 11 bases that match TRBD2. The J segment lost 4 bases and the V segment lost 4 bases, leaving 9 bases of the junction unmatched. Germline CDR1 and CDR2: ENHRY and SYGVKD. CDR3 length equals 17 residues. The CDR3 loop reads CAISVTSGGPPYNEQFF. The DNA for the CDR3 is TGTGCCATCAGTGTTACTAGCGGGGGACCTCCTTACAATGAGCAGTTCTTC.

The chain carries TRBV29-1 and TRBJ2-1, with a possible D match to TRBD1 (5 bases). CDR1 is SQVTM and CDR2 is ANQGSEA in the germline V gene. There are 13 residues in the CDR3. The ends were cut back, 4 bases at V and 4 bases at J, with 11 bases in the middle. CDR3 DNA sequence: TGCAGCGTTGTTTATTCAGGGTACAATGAGCAGTTCTTC. This codes for CSVVYSGYNEQFF.

CDR3 protein: CASSQEYFGSSDTQYF. The CDR3 bases are TGTGCCAGCAGCCAAGAGTATTTCGGGAGTTCGGATACGCAGTATTTT. The rearrangement links TRBV4-2 to TRBJ2-3, with D possibly being TRBD2 (6 bases). CDR3 size: 16 residues. Deletions cut 0 bases from V and 6 bases from J, with 16 bases between. CDR1 and CDR2 from the germline V gene are LGHNA and YNFKEQ.

The gene calls are TRBV7-9 and TRBJ1-1, with 9 positions matching TRBD1. Looked up from germline, CDR1 is SEHNR and CDR2 is FQNEAQ (reference sequence). Losses at the gene ends were 4 bases for V and 1 base for J; bases not matched to a gene: 7. This CDR3 is 16 amino acids long. This chain's CDR3 is CASSSTGTGPNTEAFF. The CDR3, as DNA: TGTGCCAGCAGCTCCACCGGGACAGGGCCGAACACTGAAGCTTTCTTT.

This clonotype was seen more than once but under ten times. The chain combines TRBV12-3 or TRBV12-4 with TRBJ2-1; 9 positions agree with TRBD2. The V segment lost 6 bases and the J segment 10 bases; nucleotides outside the gene matches: 16. The CDR3 runs to 16 residues. CDR3: CASSQLGLAGIQEQFF. CDR3 in DNA: TGTGCCAGCAGCCAATTGGGGCTAGCGGGAATACAAGAGCAGTTCTTC.

The chain has TRBV6-5 and TRBJ1-2; 7 nucleotides align to TRBD1. The junction had 9 bases not matched to a gene; V was cut back by 1 base and J by 4 bases. The germline CDR1 and CDR2 sequences are MNHEY and SVGAGI. The CDR3 consists of 16 residues. CDR3 residues: CASSYWGEGATYGYTF. The CDR3 coding sequence is TGTGCCAGCAGTTACTGGGGCGAGGGGGCCACCTATGGCTACACCTTC.

V gene TRBV7-6 combines with J gene TRBJ2-1; maybe TRBD1 (5 bases). V was clipped by 2 bases and J by 4 bases, with 21 bases between them. CDR1 is SGHVS, CDR2 FNYEAQ, per germline. CDR3 length: 18 residues. The DNA of the CDR3 is TGTGCCAGCAGCTTATTGGATGGTCAGGGAATATCTTACAATGAGCAGTTCTTC. Translating it yields CASSLLDGQGISYNEQFF. The full variable domain, its missing parts supplied by reference TRBV7-6 and TRBJ2-1, is GAGVSQSPRYKVTKRGQDVALRCDPISGHVSLYWYRQALGQGPEFLTYFNYEAQQDKSGLPNDRFSAERPEGSISTLTIQRTEQRDSAMYRCASSLLDGQGISYNEQFFGPGTRLTVL.

This clonotype was recorded a few times. The junction differs from germline at one of its ends, possibly a read error. This sequence joins TRBV5-7 and TRBJ2-7, with D maybe TRBD1 (6 bases). TRBV5-7 is noted as an ORF with a role that remains uncertain. This CDR3 is built from 14 residues. CDR3 sequence: CASSHYRESCEQYF. CDR3 DNA: TGTGCCAGCAGCCACTACAGGGAATCCTGCGAGCAGTACTTC.